This TCR beta chain appears in the sequencing data of a study of blood T cell repertoires in COVID-19. On the study more broadly: PBMCs, B-cell-depleted T cells, or T cells provided the cDNA or gDNA that made up the material.

In the authors' workflow: Estimated nucleated cell counts came from reference gene primer amplification. The assay was immunoSEQ multiplex PCR, and TCRdb's table has in-frame clones only and misses some. V and J calls and clone size are given by that table; D and trimming were obtained from the DNA. This repertoire shows about 300,000 clones, around 86% found once; its top ten account for about 4.1%. Germline V gives CDR1 MNHEY, CDR2 SVGAGI. There are 12 residues in the CDR3. The V gene lost 3 bases and the J gene lost 7 bases, with 9 bases spanning the gap. Ages ranged from about 18 to 90 years, with residence in 24 US areas. Allocation to cohorts depended on clinical history reported by the participants.

The chain combines TRBV6-5 with TRBJ1-1; no reliable D call. This clonotype originated in a man aged 25-45 years who had recovered from COVID-19. The sample comprised PBMCs or T cells enriched from blood (not recorded which). CDR3 DNA: TGTGCCAGCAGTTATGGGCAGTTTGAAGCTTTCTTT. Amino acids: CASSYGQFEAFF.